This T cell receptor (beta chain) was found in a study of CD8+ T cells in alopecia areata. Study observations and caveats: Shared TCR sequences were less clear between patients than in mice, possibly partly from HLA diversity. Affected scalp, especially in alopecia totalis/universalis, had a higher clonality than normal scalp did. There were also resident alphabeta T cells of normal skin sequenced in scalp samples.

Per the germline V gene, CDR1 is GTSNPN and CDR2 is SVGIG (reference sequence). The ends lost 7 bases at V and 3 bases at J; junction bases unmatched: 13. This CDR3 spans 16 amino acids. The sorting of PBMCs gave CD4+ and CD8+ T cells. This clone showed up just once. Its antigen remains unknown. Following RNA extraction, reverse transcription yielded cDNA that acted as the sequencing template. Sequencing was performed with immunoSEQ multiplex PCR; in TCRdb, only in-frame clones are kept and a portion is missing. The repertoire holds about 200,000 clones, roughly 56% seen once, with roughly 5.3% in the top ten.

The chain has TRBV30 and TRBJ1-2; 11 nucleotides match TRBD1. Sample: CD8+ T cells sorted from blood. The sequence was collected from a human donor in good health. In nucleotides, the CDR3 is TGTGCCTTGGACATCCACCGGGACAGGGGGGACTATGGCTACACCTTC. This codes for CALDIHRDRGDYGYTF. The full variable domain, rest sourced from reference TRBV30 and TRBJ1-2, is SQTIHQWPATLVQPVGSPLSLECTVEGTSNPNLYWYRQAAGRGLQLLFYSVGIGQISSEVPQNLSASRPQDRQFILSSKKLLLSDSGFYLCALDIHRDRGDYGYTFGSGTRLTVV.